A single sample gave rise to the 13 T cell receptor beta chains below, sequenced in a study of CXCR3-negative and CXCR3-positive naive CD8 T cells. In preparing the TRB cDNA libraries, 5' RACE with UMI labels was used. TCRdb reworked the 5' RACE reads into one entry per CDR3 protein, no DNA. The data show fewer than 80,000 distinct CDR3 sequences, and the top ten clones hold nearly 1.5%. Sequencing was carried out using naive CXCR3- CD8+ T cells from blood. Regarding subset: CD45RO-CCR7+CD27+CD95- naive CD8+ T cells lacking CXCR3 (TNR3-). These receptors all stem from a human donor in good health. Some clones in this sample may be carry-over from other donors' samples.

V and J are TRBV2 and TRBJ1-6. CDR3 length equals 17 residues. The germline V gene has CDR1 SNHLY and CDR2 FYNNEI. The CDR3 region is CASSPGPFHHADSPLHF.

This chain uses TRBV12-3 or TRBV12-4 with TRBJ2-5; TCRdb calls TRBD1, which cannot be checked without DNA. The CDR3 contains 17 residues. The CDR3 is CASSTLMGGPRWGTQYF.

The V gene is TRBV6-2 or TRBV6-3, the J gene TRBJ2-7; TCRdb picks TRBD1, but there is no DNA to check that call. The CDR3 runs to 16 residues. The germline V gene encodes CDR1 MNHEY and CDR2 SVGEGT. The chain's CDR3 is CASSSGPMGYSYEQYF.

CDR3 sequence: CASSLVGSPSYEQYF. J is TRBJ2-7 and V is TRBV5-1; checking the TCRdb D call of TRBD1 is not possible without DNA. The CDR3 consists of 15 residues. The germline gives CDR1 SGHRS, CDR2 YFSETQ.

This chain links TRBV5-1 with TRBJ1-2. The CDR3 covers 15 residues. The germline gives CDR1 SGHRS, CDR2 YFSETQ. CDR3 sequence: CASSFLDGEVYGYTF.

CDR3 sequence: CASSPGVGRDEQYF. This chain joins TRBV5-1 and TRBJ2-7; no DNA is available, so the TRBD1 call from TCRdb remains unchecked. Germline V gene data show CDR1 as SGHRS and CDR2 as YFSETQ. The CDR3 contains 14 residues.

V and J are TRBV15 and TRBJ2-2; TCRdb selects TRBD1, and the lack of DNA leaves this call unchecked. Germline values: CDR1 LNHNV, CDR2 YYDKDF (reference sequence). CDR3 length: 13 amino acids. CDR3 in amino acids: CATSHPRDGELFF.

This sequence joins TRBV7-8 and TRBJ2-5; TCRdb calls TRBD2, which cannot be checked without DNA. This CDR3 is built from 17 residues. Germline CDR1 and CDR2: SGHVS and FQNEAQ. The CDR3 loop reads CASSLLLGPKADETQYF.

The J gene is TRBJ2-7, the V gene TRBV27; TCRdb names TRBD2, which stays unverified in the absence of DNA. The CDR3 sequence is 14 residues long. Per the germline V gene, CDR1 is MNHEY and CDR2 is SMNVEV (reference sequence). The chain's CDR3 is CASSLRGLTYEQYF.

V gene TRBV29-1 combines with J gene TRBJ2-7; TCRdb names TRBD1, which stays unverified in the absence of DNA. Germline CDR1 reads SQVTM; CDR2 reads ANQGSEA. The CDR3 has 15 residues. The CDR3 sequence: CSVIGLGNRFDEQYF.

The chain uses TRBV20-1 and TRBJ2-1; TCRdb outputs TRBD1, but without DNA this stays unchecked. The CDR3 runs 14 residues. Germline loops: CDR1 DFQATT, CDR2 SNEGSKA (reference sequence). CDR3 loop: CSARAIGTGNEQFF.

The gene calls are TRBV5-1 and TRBJ1-5; TCRdb's assignment of TRBD1 cannot be checked, as there is no DNA. The CDR3 is 16 residues long. Germline-derived CDR1 and CDR2 are SGHRS and YFSETQ. CDR3 loop: CASSLAPGQQGQPQHF.

This chain connects TRBV5-1 to TRBJ2-1; TCRdb returns TRBD2, unconfirmable since there is no DNA. The germline V gene encodes CDR1 SGHRS and CDR2 YFSETQ. There are 16 residues in the CDR3. The CDR3 here is CASSLGLAGGPSEQFF.